The 8 T cell receptor beta chains below come from one sample, sequenced in a study of vaccination and CD4 T cells after COVID-19. These receptors are not linked to any known antigen. Treatment of the sample: approximately 11-day PBMC culture with coronavirus spike peptide pools or control peptides (ViraFEST assay). The assay that was used to sequence DNA from cultured CD4+ T cells was the Oncomine TCR Beta short-read assay. TCRdb analysed the PCR reads with MiXCR anew, one entry per CDR3 protein. The sample shows 15,000 to 25,000 distinct CDR3 sequences, around half of them seen only once. The material sequenced was CD4+ T cells from blood, cultured in vitro, taken after SARS-CoV-2 vaccination. The source of these receptors is a human donor who had recovered from COVID-19.

This clonotype showed up just a few times. The chain uses TRBV7-2 and TRBJ1-1; D call uncertain. Trimming cost V 5 bases and J 1 base, with 8 bases left between them. CDR3 size: 13 residues. Germline V gives CDR1 SGHTA, CDR2 FQGNSA. The CDR3 is CASSRRRNTEAFF. DNA for the CDR3: TGTGCCAGCAGCAGACGGCGGAACACTGAAGCTTTCTTT.

This clonotype was seen a handful of times. V usage is TRBV6-5 and J usage is TRBJ1-5; D is uncertain. This CDR3 is built from 13 residues. V shed 0 bases and J shed 5 bases, with 5 bases lying between them. The V gene's germline CDR1 is MNHEY and CDR2 SVGAGI. The CDR3 is CASSYSTYQPQHF. DNA for the CDR3: TGTGCCAGCAGTTACTCGACTTATCAGCCCCAGCATTTT.

This clonotype was detected only once. The V call is TRBV28, the J call TRBJ1-1; no clear D gene. The CDR3 is 12 amino acids. The germline CDR1 and CDR2 sequences are MDHEN and SYDVKM. V was cut by 5 bases and J by 7 bases, with 11 bases left in between. The chain's CDR3 is CASSLVPYEAFF. CDR3 in DNA: TGTGCCAGCAGTCTTGTTCCTTATGAAGCTTTCTTT.

This clonotype occurred a few times. The chain employs TRBV20-1 and TRBJ1-2; D not resolved. CDR3 length: 11 residues. Germline CDR1 is DFQATT and CDR2 is SNEGSKA (reference sequence). Trimming pared 3 bases from V and 5 bases from J, leaving 7 bases between. CDR3 loop: CSARGSYGYTF. CDR3 bases: TGCAGTGCTAGGGGGAGTTATGGCTACACCTTC.

This clonotype was seen a handful of times. The chain carries TRBV20-1 and TRBJ1-1; D is undetermined. CDR3 length: 11 amino acids. Germline V CDR1 and CDR2: DFQATT, SNEGSKA (reference sequence). With 5 bases removed from V and 10 bases from J, the gap between germline ends came to 14 bases. The CDR3 is CSASKAPGAFF. CDR3 DNA: TGCAGTGCTTCAAAGGCCCCAGGAGCTTTCTTT.

The chain links TRBV7-2 to TRBJ2-1; 14 bases are shared with TRBD2. V shed 1 base and J 4 bases; nucleotides not matched to a gene: 6. Germline CDR1 reads SGHTA; CDR2 reads FQGNSA. The CDR3 totals 18 residues. CDR3 sequence reads: CASSLEGTSGRFYNEQFF. The CDR3 bases are TGTGCCAGCAGCTTAGAAGGGACTAGCGGGAGATTTTACAATGAGCAGTTCTTC.

V is TRBV20-1 and J is TRBJ2-7, with 12 bases identical to TRBD2. CDR1 is DFQATT and CDR2 is SNEGSKA in the germline V gene (reference sequence). The V segment lost 3 bases and the J segment 4 bases; nucleotides outside the gene matches: 4. CDR3 length: 14 amino acids. CDR3 protein: CSARGLAGIYEQYF. The CDR3 DNA reads as TGCAGTGCTAGGGGACTAGCGGGTATTTACGAGCAGTACTTC.

This chain links TRBV19 with TRBJ1-1; possibly TRBD1 for D (5 bases). The V gene lost 6 bases and the J gene lost 7 bases, with 18 bases spanning the gap. The CDR3 sequence is 14 residues long. Germline V CDR1 and CDR2: LNHDA, SQIVND (reference sequence). As DNA, the CDR3 is TGTGCCAGTAGACGCAGGGAGGCTATCCTTGAAGCTTTCTTT. As protein: CASRRREAILEAFF.